This T cell receptor (beta chain) was identified in a study of T cell clones after liver transplantation (dated by TCRdb to between 2017 and 2020). Looking at the study overall: Samples were obtained from ITN030ST, a randomized trial in which withdrawal of immunosuppression was attempted within 2 years of liver transplantation. Donor-reactive T cell clones were identified using TCRbeta sequencing after a pre-transplant mixed lymphocyte reaction and were then followed in post-transplant blood. As an antigen-independent comparator for the donor-reactive sequences, third party-reactive TCRbeta sequences from pre-transplant MLRs were identified as well. Of the eight recipients, a few were HCV-positive, while the remaining recipients had been transplanted for non-autoimmune, non-viral indications. No induction therapy was given to the subjects, and standard immunosuppression was administered until randomization at 12-24 months post-transplant. Tolerance meant complete immunosuppression withdrawal for at least one year without liver enzymes rising beyond twice the upper limit of normal. Blood samples were collected pre-transplant, pre-randomization before withdrawal, and post-randomization after either full withdrawal or failed withdrawal. A cohort of 8 liver transplant recipients was studied, of whom 3 were classified as tolerant and 5 as non-tolerant. Results and caveats for the whole study, not just this receptor: Circulating donor-reactive CD4 TCRbeta sequences fell significantly post-transplant in most of the 8 subjects, irrespective of tolerance or HCV status. The conclusions were considered preliminary, being limited by small, heterogeneous patient numbers and non-standardized post-transplant time points. When repertoire turnover was taken into account, detection of donor-reactive sequences was significantly reduced in 7 of 8 subjects for CD4 and in 8 of 8 subjects for CD8. Since no allograft tissue specimens were available, donor-reactive T cells may have migrated into the graft instead of being deleted. Low numbers of available donor cells limited the measurable donor-reactive repertoire in two subjects. Donor-reactive sequences decreased more than third party-reactive sequences, which suggests partial antigen-specific deletion that was not related to withdrawal success.

Thawed unstimulated PBMCs were stained for CD3, CD4 and CD8 and FACS-sorted into CD3+CD4+ and CD3+CD8+ populations. All 8 studied subjects were randomized to withdrawal of immunosuppression. Genomic DNA was isolated with the Qiagen DNeasy Blood and Tissue Kit. Frozen genomic DNA underwent high-throughput TCRbeta CDR3 sequencing by immunoSEQ, including PCR amplification, mapping, bias correction and internal controls. The original pipeline was this. Only productive rearrangements were retained, with each unique TCRbeta sequence defined by its CDR3 nucleotide sequence together with its V and J gene. Donor-reactive sequences required at least 5-fold expansion in CFSE-low cells versus unstimulated pre-transplant cells and at least 0.01% frequency. Minimum frequency thresholds were set for each subject based on the unstimulated sample with the lowest template count, ensuring at least 90% detection power. Jensen-Shannon divergence between the top 1000 TCRbeta sequences after and before transplant was used to measure repertoire turnover. Changes in detection of donor-reactive sequences were tested with two-sided Fisher's exact tests. TCRdb took over this immuneACCESS table, retaining in-frame rearrangements with V and J assigned. Such tables are incomplete; in checked studies, under half of the missing clones stem from an unresolved V gene, and the remainder is unexplained. D and trimming were read from the DNA, whereas the V and J calls and clone size are those reported in that table. This sample has 51,000 or so clones in its table, and roughly nine tenths of those were observed once. The ten largest clones represent approximately 15% of the sample.

The CDR3 sequence holds 12 residues, the cysteine and phenylalanine included. Of the read, only the CDR3 DNA is kept; its 36 bases are in frame from base 1. The junction shows trimming of 4 bases on V and 1 base on J, plus 4 bases between the germline ends. Looking up the germline V gene (reference sequence) yields CDR1 MNHEY and CDR2 SMNVEV. Concerning this clone: Its antigen remains unidentified. Base qualities are not recorded, but no much larger clone differs from it by a single base.

Sequences were derived from CD8+ T cells from blood, sampled 12 months after liver transplant. This chain joins TRBV27 to TRBJ1-1; no D gene is confidently identified. The TCR sequence derives from a human patient who received a liver transplant. After transplantation, some T cells may belong to the graft donor instead of the recipient. DNA sequence: TGTGCCAGCAGTTCGCGGAACACTGAAGCTTTCTTT. Its coded protein is CASSSRNTEAFF.